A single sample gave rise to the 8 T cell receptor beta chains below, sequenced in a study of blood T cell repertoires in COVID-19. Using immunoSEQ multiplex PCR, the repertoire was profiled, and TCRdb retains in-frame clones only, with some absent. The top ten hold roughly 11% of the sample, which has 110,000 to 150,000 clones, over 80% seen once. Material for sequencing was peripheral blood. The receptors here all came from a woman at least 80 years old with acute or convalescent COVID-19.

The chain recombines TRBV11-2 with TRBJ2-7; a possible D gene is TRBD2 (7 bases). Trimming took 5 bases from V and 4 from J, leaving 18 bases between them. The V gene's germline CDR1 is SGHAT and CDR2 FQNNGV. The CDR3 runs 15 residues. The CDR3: CASSPRRGGPYEQYF. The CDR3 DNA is TGTGCCAGCAGCCCCCGGAGGGGGGGTCCTTACGAGCAGTACTTC. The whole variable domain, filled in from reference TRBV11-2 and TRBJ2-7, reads EAGVAQSPRYKIIEKRQSVAFWCNPISGHATLYWYQQILGQGPKLLIQFQNNGVVDDSQLPKDRFSAERLKGVDSTLKIQPAKLEDSAVYLCASSPRRGGPYEQYFGPGTRLTVT.

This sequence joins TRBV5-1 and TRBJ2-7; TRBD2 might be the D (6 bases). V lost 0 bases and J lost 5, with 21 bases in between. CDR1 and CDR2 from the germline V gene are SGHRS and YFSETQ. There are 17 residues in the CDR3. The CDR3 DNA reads TGCGCCAGCAGCTTGGCCCCCGCGGGGCTATCTGGGGACGAGCAGTACTTC. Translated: CASSLAPAGLSGDEQYF.

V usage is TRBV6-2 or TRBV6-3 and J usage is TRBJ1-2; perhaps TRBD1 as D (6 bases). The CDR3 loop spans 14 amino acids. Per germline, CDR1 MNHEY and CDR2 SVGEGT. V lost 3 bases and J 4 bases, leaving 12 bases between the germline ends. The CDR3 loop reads CASSYGAGVYGYTF. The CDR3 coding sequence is TGTGCCAGCAGTTATGGGGCAGGGGTCTATGGCTACACCTTC.

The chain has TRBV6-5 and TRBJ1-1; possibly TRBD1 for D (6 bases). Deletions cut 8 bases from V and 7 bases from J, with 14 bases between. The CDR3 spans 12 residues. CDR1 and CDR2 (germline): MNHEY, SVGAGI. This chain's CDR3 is CASGRDKVEAFF. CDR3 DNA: TGTGCCAGCGGCCGGGACAAAGTTGAAGCTTTCTTT.

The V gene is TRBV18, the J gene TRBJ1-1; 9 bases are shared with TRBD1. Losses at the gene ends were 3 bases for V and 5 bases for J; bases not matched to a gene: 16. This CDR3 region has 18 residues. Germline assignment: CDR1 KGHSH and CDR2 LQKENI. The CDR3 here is CASSPVGGTGYFRTEAFF. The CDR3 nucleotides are TGTGCCAGCTCACCCGTGGGGGGGACAGGGTATTTTCGGACTGAAGCTTTCTTT.

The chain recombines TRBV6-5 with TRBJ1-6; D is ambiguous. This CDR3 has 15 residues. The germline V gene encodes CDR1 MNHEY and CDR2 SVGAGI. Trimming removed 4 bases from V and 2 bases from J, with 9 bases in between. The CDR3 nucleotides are TGTGCCAGCAGTTTGGTAGCCCCCTATAATTCACCCCTCCACTTT. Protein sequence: CASSLVAPYNSPLHF.

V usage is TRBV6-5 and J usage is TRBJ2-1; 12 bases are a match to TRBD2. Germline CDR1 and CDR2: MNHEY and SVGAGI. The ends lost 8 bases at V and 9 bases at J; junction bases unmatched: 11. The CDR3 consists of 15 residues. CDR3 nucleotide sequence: TGTGCCAGCTCTTCTCTAGCGGGGGGGCATATTGAGCAGTTCTTC. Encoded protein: CASSSLAGGHIEQFF.

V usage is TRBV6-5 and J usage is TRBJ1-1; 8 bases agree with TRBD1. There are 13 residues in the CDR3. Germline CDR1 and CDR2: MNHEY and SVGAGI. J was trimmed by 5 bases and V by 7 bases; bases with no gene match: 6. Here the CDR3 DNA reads TGTGCCAGCAAACAGGGGGGTGGAACTGAAGCTTTCTTT. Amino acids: CASKQGGGTEAFF.